The clone carrying this T cell receptor (beta chain) was counted a few times. Both 60 Vbeta primers and 13 Jbeta primers went into the PCR. TCRdb's table, derived via immunoSEQ multiplex PCR, lists solely in-frame clones and lacks some. The sample consists of tens of thousands of clones, over 70% of them appearing once. These data are taken from a study of cytomegalovirus exposure and HLA in healthy donors. Trimming removed 9 bases from V and 6 bases from J, with 11 bases in between. The V gene's germline CDR1 is MNHEY and CDR2 SMNVEV (reference sequence). The CDR3 is 11 amino acids. The sequence was obtained from a girl aged 2-10 years in good health and CMV-seropositive. Sequences were obtained from PBMCs. V usage is TRBV27 and J usage is TRBJ1-1, with D perhaps matching TRBD1 (6 bases). CDR3 DNA: TGTGCCAGTGAACAGGGCGCTGAAGCTTTCTTT. This codes for CASEQGAEAFF.